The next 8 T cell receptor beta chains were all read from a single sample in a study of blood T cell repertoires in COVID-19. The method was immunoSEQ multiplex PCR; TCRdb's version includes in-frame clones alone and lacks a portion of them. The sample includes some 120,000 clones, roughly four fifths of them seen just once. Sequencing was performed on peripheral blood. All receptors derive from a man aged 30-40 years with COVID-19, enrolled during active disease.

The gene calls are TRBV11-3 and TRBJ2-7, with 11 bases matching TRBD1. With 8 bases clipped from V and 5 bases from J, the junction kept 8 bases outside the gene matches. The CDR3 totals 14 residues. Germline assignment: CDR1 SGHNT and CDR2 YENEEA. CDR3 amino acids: CASSWTGGVDEQYF. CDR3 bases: TGTGCCAGCTCCTGGACAGGGGGCGTAGACGAGCAGTACTTC.

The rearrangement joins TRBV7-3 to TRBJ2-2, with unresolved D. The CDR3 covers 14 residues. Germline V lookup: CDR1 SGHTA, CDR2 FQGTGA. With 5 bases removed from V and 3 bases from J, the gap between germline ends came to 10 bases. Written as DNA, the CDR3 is TGTGCCAGCAGCCGGGTGATGGACACCGGGGAGCTGTTTTTT. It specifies CASSRVMDTGELFF.

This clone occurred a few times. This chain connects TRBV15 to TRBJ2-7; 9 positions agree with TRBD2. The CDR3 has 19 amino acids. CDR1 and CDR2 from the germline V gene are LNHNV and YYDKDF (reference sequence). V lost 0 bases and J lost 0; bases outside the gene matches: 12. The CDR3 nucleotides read TGTGCCACCAGCAGAGATTTAACTAGCGGGCAATATAACTCCTACGAGCAGTACTTC. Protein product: CATSRDLTSGQYNSYEQYF.

DNA of the CDR3: TGTGCCTGGAGTGTAGGTACCTACAGGGGGCGATCCCCTGGCTACACCTTC. Amino acid sequence: CAWSVGTYRGRSPGYTF. The chain uses TRBV30 and TRBJ1-2; the match to TRBD1 covers 9 bases. CDR1 is GTSNPN, CDR2 SVGIG, per germline (reference sequence). This CDR3 region has 17 residues. V lost 0 bases, J lost 7 bases, and 15 bases stayed unmatched.

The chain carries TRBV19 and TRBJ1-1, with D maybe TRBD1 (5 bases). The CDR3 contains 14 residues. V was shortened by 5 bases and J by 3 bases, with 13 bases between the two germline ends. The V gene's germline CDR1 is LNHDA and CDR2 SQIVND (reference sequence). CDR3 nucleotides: TGTGCCAGTAGTCTTCTCCTGACAGACACTGAAGCTTTCTTT. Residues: CASSLLLTDTEAFF.

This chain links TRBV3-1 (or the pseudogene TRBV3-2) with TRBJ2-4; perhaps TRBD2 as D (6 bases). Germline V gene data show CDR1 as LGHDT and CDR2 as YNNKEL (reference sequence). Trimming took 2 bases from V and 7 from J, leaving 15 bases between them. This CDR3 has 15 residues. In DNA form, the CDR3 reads TGTGCCAGCAGCCAATCGGGGAGGAGTGGGAACATTCAGTACTTC. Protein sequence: CASSQSGRSGNIQYF.

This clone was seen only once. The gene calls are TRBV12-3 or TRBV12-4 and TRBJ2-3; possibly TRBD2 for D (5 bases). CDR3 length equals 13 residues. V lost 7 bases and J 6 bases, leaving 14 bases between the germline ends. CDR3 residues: CASTTAWEDTQYF. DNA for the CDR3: TGTGCCAGCACCACGGCGTGGGAGGATACGCAGTATTTT.

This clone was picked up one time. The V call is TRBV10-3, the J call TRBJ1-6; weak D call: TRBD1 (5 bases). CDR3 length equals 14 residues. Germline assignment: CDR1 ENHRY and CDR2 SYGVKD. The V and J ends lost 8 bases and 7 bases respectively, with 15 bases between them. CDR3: CAIGPSQGNSPLHF. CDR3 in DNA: TGTGCCATCGGGCCAAGCCAGGGAAATTCACCCCTCCACTTT.